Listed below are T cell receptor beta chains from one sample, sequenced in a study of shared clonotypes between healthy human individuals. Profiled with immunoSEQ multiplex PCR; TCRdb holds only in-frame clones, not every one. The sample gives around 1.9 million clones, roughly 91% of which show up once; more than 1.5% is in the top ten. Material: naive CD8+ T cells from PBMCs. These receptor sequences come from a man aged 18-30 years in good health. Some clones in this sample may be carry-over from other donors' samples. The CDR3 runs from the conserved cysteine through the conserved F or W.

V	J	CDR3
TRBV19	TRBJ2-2	CASKDRDYTGELFF
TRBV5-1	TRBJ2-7	CASSLGDSGRSSYEQYF
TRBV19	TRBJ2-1	CASNIAGGFEQFF
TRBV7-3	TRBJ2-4	CASSFERDAKNIQYF
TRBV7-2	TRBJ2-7	CASSLEQGATYEQYF
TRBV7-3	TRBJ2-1	CASSLKGGNNEQFF
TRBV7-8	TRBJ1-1	CASSLRNGREGEAFF
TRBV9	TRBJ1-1	CASKSLDTEAFF
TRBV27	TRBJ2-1	CASSHQSLAGGPWNEQFF
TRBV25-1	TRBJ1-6	CASSLDGASYNSPLHF
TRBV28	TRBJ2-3	CASRYRTSVADTQYF
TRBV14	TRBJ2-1	CASSYKAVLSYNEQFF
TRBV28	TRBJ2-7	CASAGDREGLVPYEQYF
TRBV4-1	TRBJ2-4	CASSQDLTQTKNIQYF
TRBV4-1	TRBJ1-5	CASSLEGRTSQPQHF
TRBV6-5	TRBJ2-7	CASSYRLAGVEQYF
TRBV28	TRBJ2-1	CASSLRGYNEQFF
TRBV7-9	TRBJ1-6	CASSLIGESPLHF
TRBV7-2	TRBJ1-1	CASSLGAIEAFF
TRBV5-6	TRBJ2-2	CASSLGPGIRELFF
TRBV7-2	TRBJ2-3	CASSLGGSLADTQYF
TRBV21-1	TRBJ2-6	CASSNENNHYSGANVLTF
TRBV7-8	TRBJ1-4	CASSSEGGREKLFF
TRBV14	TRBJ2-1	CASSQTAARYNEQFF
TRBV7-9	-	CASSSGTSGGSYEQYF
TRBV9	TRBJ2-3	CASNGGGTSTDTQYF
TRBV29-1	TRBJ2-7	CSVVRDTPYEQYF
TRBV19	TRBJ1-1	CASSTVGKGTEAFF
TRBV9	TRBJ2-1	CASSISGTSYNEQFF
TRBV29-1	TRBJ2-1	CSVVRDANNEQFF
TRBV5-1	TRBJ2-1	CASSLGGTNEQFF
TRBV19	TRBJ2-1	CASSRKLAGEDNEQFF
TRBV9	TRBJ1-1	CASGRMNTEAFF
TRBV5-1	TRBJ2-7	CASSLAGGRWKDEQYF
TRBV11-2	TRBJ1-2	CASSLGYGKDYTF
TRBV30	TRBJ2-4	CAWSVDHRAKNIQYF
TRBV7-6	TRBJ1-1	CASSPLRGPLMNTEAFF
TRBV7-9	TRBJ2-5	CASSLLLLAGQETQYF
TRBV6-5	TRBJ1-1	CASRLNSMNTEAFF
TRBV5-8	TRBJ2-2	CASSPRTGEPITGELFF
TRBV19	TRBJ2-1	CASSDTGNEQFF
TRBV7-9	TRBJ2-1	CASSQTSGSGYNEQFF
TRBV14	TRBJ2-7	CASSPGGRYEQYF
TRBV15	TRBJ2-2	CATSRDRDTGELFF
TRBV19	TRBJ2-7	CASSPQAGYGEQYF
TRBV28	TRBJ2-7	CASSTRESYEQYF
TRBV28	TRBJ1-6	CASRPTTGRGYSPLHF
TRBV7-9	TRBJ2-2	CASSWERQGANTGELFF
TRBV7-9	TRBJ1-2	CASSLGDNPNYGYTF
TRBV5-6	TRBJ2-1	CASSFSTSNEQFF
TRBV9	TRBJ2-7	CASSVGDRSHEQYF
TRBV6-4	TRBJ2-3	CASSEASGRADTQYF
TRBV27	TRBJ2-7	CASATSGRYEQYF
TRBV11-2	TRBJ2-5	CASSLDRETQYF
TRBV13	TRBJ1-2	CASSEQTGNYGYTF
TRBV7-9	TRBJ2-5	CASSRGQGETQYF
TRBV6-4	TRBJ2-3	CASSEEAGWADTQYF
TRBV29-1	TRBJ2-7	CSVLKGGPTYEQYF
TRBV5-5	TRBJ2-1	CASSLAGVEQFF
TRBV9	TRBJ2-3	CASSVWRAGTDTQYF